Here is one TCR beta chain with its context. Mismatch with germline at one junction end may stem from a read error. With around 520 ng total RNA as template and a constant-region primer, TCR beta cDNA was made. Three rounds of nested multiplex PCR with slightly modified ARM-PCR produced TCR beta libraries. Forward primers for TRBV1-TRBV30 and a C-beta reverse primer served the first two PCR rounds, at about 10 cycles each. One entry per CDR3 protein, called by TCRdb with MiXCR from the multiplex PCR reads. The sample has tens of thousands of distinct CDR3 sequences; roughly 77% are singletons. Starting material for RNA and DNA co-extraction consisted of 20-30 mg of unsorted bulk tissue. The data derive from a study of tumor-infiltrating lymphocytes in primary liver carcinoma. Germline V gene data show CDR1 as SGHNT and CDR2 as YYREEE (reference sequence). The CDR3 loop spans 13 amino acids.

The gene calls are TRBV5-4 and TRBJ2-7; possibly TRBD2 for D (5 bases). The material sequenced was tumor-adjacent normal liver tissue. The receptor comes from a woman aged 25 to 45 with primary liver carcinoma and hepatitis B virus infection. The CDR3, as DNA: TGTGCAAGCAGCTTGAGAGGGTATCACGAGCAGTACTTC. This gives the protein CASSLRGYHEQYF. The entire variable domain, with the rest obtained from reference TRBV5-4 and TRBJ2-7, is as follows: ETGVTQSPTHLIKTRGQQVTLRCSSQSGHNTVSWYQQALGQGPQFIFQYYREEENGRGNFPPRFSGLQFPNYSSELNVNALELDDSALYLCASSLRGYHEQYFGPGTRLTVT.